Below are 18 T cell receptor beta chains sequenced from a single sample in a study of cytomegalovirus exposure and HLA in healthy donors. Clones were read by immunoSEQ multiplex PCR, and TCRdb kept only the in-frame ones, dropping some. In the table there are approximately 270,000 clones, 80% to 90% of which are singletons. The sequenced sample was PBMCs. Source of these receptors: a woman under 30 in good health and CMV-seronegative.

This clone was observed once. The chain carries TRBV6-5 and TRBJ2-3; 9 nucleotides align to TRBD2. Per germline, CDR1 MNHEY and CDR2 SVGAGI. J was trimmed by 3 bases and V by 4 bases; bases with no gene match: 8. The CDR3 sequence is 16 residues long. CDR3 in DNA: TGTGCCAGCAGTTTAATCCTAGCGGGGACAACAGATACGCAGTATTTT. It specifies CASSLILAGTTDTQYF.

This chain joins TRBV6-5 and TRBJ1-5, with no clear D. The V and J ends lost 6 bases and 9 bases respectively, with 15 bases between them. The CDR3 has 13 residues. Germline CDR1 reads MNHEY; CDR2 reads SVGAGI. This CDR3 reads CASRGLKDGPQHF. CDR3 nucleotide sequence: TGTGCCAGCAGAGGACTAAAGGACGGGCCCCAGCATTTT.

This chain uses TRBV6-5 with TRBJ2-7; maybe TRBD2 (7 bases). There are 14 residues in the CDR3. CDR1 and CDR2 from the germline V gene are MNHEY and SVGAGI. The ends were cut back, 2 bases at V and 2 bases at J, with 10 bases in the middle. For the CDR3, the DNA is TGTGCCAGCAGTTACAGGGGGGGAACCTACGAGCAGTACTTC. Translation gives CASSYRGGTYEQYF.

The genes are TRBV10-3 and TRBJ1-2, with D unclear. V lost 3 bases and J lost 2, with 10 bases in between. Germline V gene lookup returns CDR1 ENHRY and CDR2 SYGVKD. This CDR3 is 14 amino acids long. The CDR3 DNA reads TGTGCCATCAGTGACCCGGGAGGGAACTATGGCTACACCTTC. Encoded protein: CAISDPGGNYGYTF.

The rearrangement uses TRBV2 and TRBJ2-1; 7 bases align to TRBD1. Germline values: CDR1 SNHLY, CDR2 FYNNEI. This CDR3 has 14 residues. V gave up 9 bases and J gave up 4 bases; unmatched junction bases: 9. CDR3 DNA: TGTGCCAGTACAGGACAGGCGGTATACAATGAGCAGTTCTTC. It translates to CASTGQAVYNEQFF.

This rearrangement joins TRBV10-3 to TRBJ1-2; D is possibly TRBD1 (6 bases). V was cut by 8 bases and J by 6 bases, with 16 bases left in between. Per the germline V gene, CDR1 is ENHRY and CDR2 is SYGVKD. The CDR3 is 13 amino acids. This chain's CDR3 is CAIEDSIRDGYTF. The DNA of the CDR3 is TGTGCCATCGAGGACAGCATCAGGGATGGCTACACCTTC.

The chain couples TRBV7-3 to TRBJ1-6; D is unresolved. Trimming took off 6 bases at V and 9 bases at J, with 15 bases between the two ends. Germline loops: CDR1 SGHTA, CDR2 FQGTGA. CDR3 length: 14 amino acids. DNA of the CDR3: TGTGCCAGCAGGTCCGGGCCACTAGGTTCACCCCTCCACTTT. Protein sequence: CASRSGPLGSPLHF.

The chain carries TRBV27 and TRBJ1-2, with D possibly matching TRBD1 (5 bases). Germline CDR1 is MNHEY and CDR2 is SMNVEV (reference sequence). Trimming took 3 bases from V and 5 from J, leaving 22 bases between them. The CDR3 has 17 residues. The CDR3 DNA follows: TGTGCCAGCAGTTTCCAACCGGGCCTCGATCGGGGGTATGGCTACACCTTC. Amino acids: CASSFQPGLDRGYGYTF.

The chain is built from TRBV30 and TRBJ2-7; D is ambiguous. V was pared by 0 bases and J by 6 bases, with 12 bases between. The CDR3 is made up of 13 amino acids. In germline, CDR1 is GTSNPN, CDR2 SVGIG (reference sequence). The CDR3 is CAWSVRQAIEQYF. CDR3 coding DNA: TGTGCCTGGAGTGTACGGCAGGCCATCGAGCAGTACTTC. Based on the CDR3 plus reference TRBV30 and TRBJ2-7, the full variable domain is SQTIHQWPATLVQPVGSPLSLECTVEGTSNPNLYWYRQAAGRGLQLLFYSVGIGQISSEVPQNLSASRPQDRQFILSSKKLLLSDSGFYLCAWSVRQAIEQYFGPGTRLTVT.

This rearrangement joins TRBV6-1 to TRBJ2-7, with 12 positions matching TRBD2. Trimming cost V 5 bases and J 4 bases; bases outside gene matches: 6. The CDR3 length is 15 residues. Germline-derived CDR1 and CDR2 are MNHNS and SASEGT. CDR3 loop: CASSTKTSGSYEQYF. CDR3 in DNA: TGTGCCAGCAGTACCAAGACTAGCGGGAGTTACGAGCAGTACTTC.

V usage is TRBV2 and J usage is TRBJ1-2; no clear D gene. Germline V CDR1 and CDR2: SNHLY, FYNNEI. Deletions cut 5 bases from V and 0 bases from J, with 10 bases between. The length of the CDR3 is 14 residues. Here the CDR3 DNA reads TGTGCCAGCAGTTTACGCAGTTCTAACTATGGCTACACCTTC. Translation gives CASSLRSSNYGYTF.

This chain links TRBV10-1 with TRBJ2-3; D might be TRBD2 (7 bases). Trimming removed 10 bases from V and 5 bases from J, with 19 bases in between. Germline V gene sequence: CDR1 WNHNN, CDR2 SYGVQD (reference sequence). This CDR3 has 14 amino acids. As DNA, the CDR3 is TGCGCCACCCTCCCCGCGGGGGCCAGAGATACGCAGTATTTT. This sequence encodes CATLPAGARDTQYF.

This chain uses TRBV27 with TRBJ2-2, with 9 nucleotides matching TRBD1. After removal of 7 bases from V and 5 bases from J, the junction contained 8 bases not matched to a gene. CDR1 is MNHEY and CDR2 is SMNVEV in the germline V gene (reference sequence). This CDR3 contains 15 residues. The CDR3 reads CASTNRGRPTGELFF. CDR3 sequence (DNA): TGTGCCAGCACCAACAGGGGGCGACCAACCGGGGAGCTGTTTTTT.

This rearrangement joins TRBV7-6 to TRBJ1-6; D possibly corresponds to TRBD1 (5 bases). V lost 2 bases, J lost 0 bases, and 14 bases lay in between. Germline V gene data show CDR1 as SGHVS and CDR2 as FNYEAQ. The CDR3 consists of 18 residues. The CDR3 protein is CASSLPGGGVSYNSPLHF. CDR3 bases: TGTGCCAGCAGCTTACCCGGGGGGGGAGTCTCCTATAATTCACCCCTCCACTTT.

CDR3 amino acids: CASSEMAGGEEDTQYF. The CDR3 DNA reads TGTGCCAGCAGTGAAATGGCAGGGGGCGAGGAAGATACGCAGTATTTT. This chain uses TRBV6-1 with TRBJ2-3, with TRBD1 identical over 8 bases. The CDR3 extends over 16 amino acids. CDR1 and CDR2 (germline): MNHNS, SASEGT. V lost 2 bases to trimming and J lost 5 bases; unmatched junction nucleotides: 9.

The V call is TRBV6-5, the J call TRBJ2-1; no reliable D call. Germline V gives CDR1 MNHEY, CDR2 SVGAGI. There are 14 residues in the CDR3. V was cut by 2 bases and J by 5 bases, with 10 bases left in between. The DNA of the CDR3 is TGTGCCAGCAGTTACAGTGGGCGCCACAATGAGCAGTTCTTC. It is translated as CASSYSGRHNEQFF.

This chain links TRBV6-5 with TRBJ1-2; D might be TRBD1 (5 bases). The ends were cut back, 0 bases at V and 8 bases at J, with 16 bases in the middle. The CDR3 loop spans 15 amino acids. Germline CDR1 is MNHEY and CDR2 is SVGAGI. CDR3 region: CASSYSRQPLWGYTF. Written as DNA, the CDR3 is TGTGCCAGCAGTTACTCGAGACAGCCCCTATGGGGCTACACCTTC.

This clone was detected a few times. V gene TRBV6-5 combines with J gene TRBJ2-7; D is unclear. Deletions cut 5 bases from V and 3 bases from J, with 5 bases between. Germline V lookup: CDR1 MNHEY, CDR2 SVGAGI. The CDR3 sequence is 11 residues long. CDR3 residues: CASSENYEQYF. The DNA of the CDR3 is TGTGCCAGCAGTGAGAACTACGAGCAGTACTTC.